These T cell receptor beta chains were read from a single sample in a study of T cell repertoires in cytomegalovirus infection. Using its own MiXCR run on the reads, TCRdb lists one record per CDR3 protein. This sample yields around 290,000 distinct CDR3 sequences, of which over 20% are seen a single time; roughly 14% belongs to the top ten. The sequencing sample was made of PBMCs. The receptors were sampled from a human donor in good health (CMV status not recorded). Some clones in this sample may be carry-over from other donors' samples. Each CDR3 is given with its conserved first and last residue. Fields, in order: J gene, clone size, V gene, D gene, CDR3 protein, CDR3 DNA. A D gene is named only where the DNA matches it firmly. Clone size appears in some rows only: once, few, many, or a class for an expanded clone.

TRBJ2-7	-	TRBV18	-	CASSPPVGGGTHEQYF	TGTGCCAGCTCACCACCGGTGGGGGGTGGGACACACGAGCAGTACTTC
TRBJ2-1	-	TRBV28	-	CASSFLDKDPPNEQFF	TGTGCCAGCAGTTTCTTAGACAAGGACCCCCCCAATGAGCAGTTCTTC
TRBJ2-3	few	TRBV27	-	CASSPRQLPYTDTQYF	TGTGCCAGCAGTCCTCGACAGCTTCCTTACACAGATACGCAGTATTTT
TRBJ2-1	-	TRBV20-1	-	CSAIEGSVEDEQFF	TGCAGTGCTATAGAGGGGTCCGTAGAAGATGAGCAGTTCTTC
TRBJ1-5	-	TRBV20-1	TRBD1	CSARERGGTQPQHF	TGCAGTGCTAGAGAAAGAGGGGGCACTCAGCCCCAGCATTTT
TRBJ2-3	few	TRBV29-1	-	CSASGSGTDTQYF	TGCAGCGCCTCGGGTAGCGGCACAGATACGCAGTATTTT
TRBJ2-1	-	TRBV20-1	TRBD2	CSARDVSPGTSGGPASYNEQFF	TGCAGTGCTAGAGACGTAAGTCCCGGGACTAGCGGGGGGCCAGCCTCCTACAATGAGCAGTTCTTC
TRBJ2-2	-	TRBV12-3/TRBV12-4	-	CASSRTGGGELFF	TGTGCCAGCAGCCGAACCGGAGGCGGGGAGCTGTTTTTT
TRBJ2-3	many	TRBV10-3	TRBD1	CAISEFRQGNGDTQYF	TGTGCCATCAGTGAGTTTAGACAGGGTAACGGAGATACGCAGTATTTT
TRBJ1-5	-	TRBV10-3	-	CAISEGQSSNQPQHF	TGTGCCATCAGTGAAGGGCAGAGTAGCAATCAGCCCCAGCATTTT
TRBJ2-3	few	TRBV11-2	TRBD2	CASSFFGRLAGGRADTQYF	TGTGCCAGCAGCTTCTTTGGCCGGTTAGCGGGAGGGCGCGCAGATACGCAGTATTTT
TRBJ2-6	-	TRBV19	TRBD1	CASRDRVRSGANVLTF	TGTGCCAGCCGGGACAGGGTAAGGTCTGGGGCCAACGTCCTGACTTTC
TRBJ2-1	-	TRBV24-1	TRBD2	CATSASGGANEQFF	TGTGCCACCAGTGCCAGCGGGGGGGCGAATGAGCAGTTCTTC
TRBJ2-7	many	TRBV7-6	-	CASSLAHEYEQYF	TGTGCCAGCAGCTTAGCCCACGAATACGAGCAGTACTTC
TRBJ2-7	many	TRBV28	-	CASSSIYRDRHF	TGTGCCAGCAGTTCCATCTACAGGGACCGTCACTTC
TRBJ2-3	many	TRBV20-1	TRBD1	CSANTGTGGSDTQYF	TGCAGTGCTAATACCGGGACAGGGGGCTCGGATACGCAGTATTTT
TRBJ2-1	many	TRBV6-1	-	CASSGNAAPYNEQFF	TGTGCCAGCAGTGGGAATGCGGCGCCCTACAATGAGCAGTTCTTC
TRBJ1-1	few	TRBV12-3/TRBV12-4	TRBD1	CASSRTGWSTEAFF	TGTGCCAGCAGCCGGACAGGGTGGTCCACTGAAGCTTTCTTT
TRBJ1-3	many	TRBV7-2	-	CASSPSMGPGNTIYF	TGTGCCAGCAGCCCAAGCATGGGGCCTGGAAACACCATATATTTT
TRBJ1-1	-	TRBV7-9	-	CASTPGGRGLTEAFF	TGTGCCAGCACCCCTGGGGGTCGGGGTCTCACTGAAGCTTTCTTT
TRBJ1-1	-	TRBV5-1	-	CASSLGMAGMNTEAFF	TGCGCCAGCAGCTTGGGGATGGCAGGGATGAACACTGAAGCTTTCTTT
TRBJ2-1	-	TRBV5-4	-	CASSLVGGPNEQFF	TGTGCCAGCAGCTTGGTGGGCGGGCCCAATGAGCAGTTCTTC
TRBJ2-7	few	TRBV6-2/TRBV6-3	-	CASSYETGGIPTYEQYF	TGTGCCAGCAGTTACGAGACAGGTGGTATTCCGACCTACGAGCAGTACTTC
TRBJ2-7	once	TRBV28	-	CASSRGRITYEQYF	TGTGCCAGCAGCCGCGGGCGGATAACCTACGAGCAGTACTTC
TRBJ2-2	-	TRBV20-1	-	CSAPMDGRNTGELFF	TGCAGTGCTCCGATGGACGGAAGGAACACCGGGGAGCTGTTTTTT
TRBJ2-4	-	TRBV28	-	CASRGLLIAKNIQYF	TGTGCCAGCAGGGGACTTTTGATAGCCAAAAACATTCAGTACTTC
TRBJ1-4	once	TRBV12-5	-	CASGLEDSREKLFF	TGTGCTAGTGGTTTGGAGGACAGTAGGGAAAAACTGTTTTTT
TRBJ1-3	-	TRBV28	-	CASSFQGTNTIYF	TGTGCCAGCAGTTTTCAGGGTACGAACACCATATATTTT
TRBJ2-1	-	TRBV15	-	CATSRDQGYGEQFF	TGTGCCACCAGCAGAGATCAGGGCTACGGTGAGCAGTTCTTC